The TCR beta chain under discussion was sequenced for a study of T cell responses to AZD1222 COVID-19 vaccine. Using immunoSEQ multiplex PCR, the repertoire was profiled, and TCRdb retains in-frame clones only, with some absent. The sample has 50,000 to 85,000 clones, 60% to 85% seen once. Germline V gives CDR1 SGHVS, CDR2 FQNEAQ. The germline V and J ends were trimmed by 5 bases and 4 bases, with 19 bases remaining between them. The CDR3 length is 16 residues. The source of this sequence is an adult in good health. The chain has TRBV7-8 and TRBJ2-3, with D possibly TRBD1 on 6 matching bases. The sequences come from peripheral blood, collected on day 0 of MenACWY control vaccination. Written as DNA, the CDR3 is TGTGCCAGCAGCCTTCCTTCGCAGGGGATTGCAGATACGCAGTATTTT. Its protein product is CASSLPSQGIADTQYF. Full variable domain (missing parts from reference TRBV7-8 and TRBJ2-3): GAGVSQSPRYKVAKRGQDVALRCDPISGHVSLFWYQQALGQGPEFLTYFQNEAQLDKSGLPSDRFFAERPEGSVSTLKIQRTQQEDSAVYLCASSLPSQGIADTQYFGPGTRLTVL.